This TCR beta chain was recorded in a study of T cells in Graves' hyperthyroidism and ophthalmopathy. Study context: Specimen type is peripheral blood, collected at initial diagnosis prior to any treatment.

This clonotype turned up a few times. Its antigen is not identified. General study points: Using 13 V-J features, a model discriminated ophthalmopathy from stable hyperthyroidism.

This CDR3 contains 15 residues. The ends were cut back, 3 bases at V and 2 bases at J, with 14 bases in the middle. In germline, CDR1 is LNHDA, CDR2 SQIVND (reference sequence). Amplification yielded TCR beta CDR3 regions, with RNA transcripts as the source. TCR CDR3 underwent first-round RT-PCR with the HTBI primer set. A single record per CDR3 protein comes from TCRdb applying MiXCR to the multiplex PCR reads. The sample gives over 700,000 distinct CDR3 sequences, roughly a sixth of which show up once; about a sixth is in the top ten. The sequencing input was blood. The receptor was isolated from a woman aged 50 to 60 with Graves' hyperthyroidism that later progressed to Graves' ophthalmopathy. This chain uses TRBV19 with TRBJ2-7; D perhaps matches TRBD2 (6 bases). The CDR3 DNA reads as TGTGCCAGTAGTATGACCCCCGGGGGTCCCTACGAGCAGTACTTC. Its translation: CASSMTPGGPYEQYF.